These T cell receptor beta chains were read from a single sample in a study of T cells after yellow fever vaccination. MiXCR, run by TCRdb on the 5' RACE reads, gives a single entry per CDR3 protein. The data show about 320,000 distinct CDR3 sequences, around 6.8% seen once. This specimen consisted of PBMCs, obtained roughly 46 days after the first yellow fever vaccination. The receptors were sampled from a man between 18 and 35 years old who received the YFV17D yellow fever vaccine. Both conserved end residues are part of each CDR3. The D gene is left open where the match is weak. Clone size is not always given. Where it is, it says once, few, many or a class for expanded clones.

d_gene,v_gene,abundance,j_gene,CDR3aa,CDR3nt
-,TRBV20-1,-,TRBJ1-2,CSASTQGGYTF,TGCAGTGCTAGTACCCAGGGCGGCTACACCTTC
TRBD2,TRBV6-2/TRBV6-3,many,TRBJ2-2,CASSWVAGPPGELFF,TGTGCCAGCAGTTGGGTAGCGGGGCCCCCCGGGGAGCTGTTTTTT
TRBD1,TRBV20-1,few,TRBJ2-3,CTPGQGFADTQYF,TGCACCCCGGGACAGGGTTTCGCAGATACGCAGTATTTT
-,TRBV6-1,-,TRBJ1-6,CASRAGRPNSPLHF,TGTGCCAGCAGGGCGGGACGCCCCAATTCACCCCTCCACTTT
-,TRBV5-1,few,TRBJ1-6,CASRETPSYNSPLHF,TGCGCCAGCAGGGAAACACCTTCCTATAATTCACCCCTCCACTTT
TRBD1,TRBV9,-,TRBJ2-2,CASSVTGVPNTGELFF,TGTGCCAGCAGCGTAACAGGGGTCCCGAACACCGGGGAGCTGTTTTTT
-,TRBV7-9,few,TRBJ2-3,CASSSPGFPDTQYF,TGTGCCAGCAGCTCCCCAGGTTTCCCAGATACGCAGTATTTT
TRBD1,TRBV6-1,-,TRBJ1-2,CASSRTGAGGYTF,TGTGCCAGCAGCCGCACAGGGGCAGGAGGCTACACCTTC
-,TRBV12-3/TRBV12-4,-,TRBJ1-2,CASIQIGGNYGYTF,TGTGCCAGCATTCAAATTGGGGGCAACTATGGCTACACCTTC
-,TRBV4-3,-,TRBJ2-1,CASSQDPASYNEQFF,TGCGCCAGCAGCCAAGATCCGGCCTCCTACAATGAGCAGTTCTTC
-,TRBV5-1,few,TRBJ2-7,CASSLESQGYEQYF,TGCGCCAGCAGCTTGGAATCCCAGGGATACGAGCAGTACTTC